The rows below give T cell receptor beta chains drawn from one sample of a study of blood T cell repertoires in COVID-19. The data were produced by immunoSEQ multiplex PCR, yet TCRdb's version contains in-frame clones alone and is incomplete. Among more than 10,000 clones listed, about 88% were seen once. Material: peripheral blood. The receptors were gathered from a human donor in a cohort sampled during active COVID-19. The CDR3 runs from the conserved cysteine through the conserved F or W. D genes are given only for firm matches.

d_gene	j_gene	v_gene	CDR3aa
NA	TRBJ1-1	TRBV7-2	CASSPGLGNTEAFF
TRBD2	TRBJ2-7	TRBV27	CASSSQTSGGISYEQYF
TRBD2	TRBJ2-3	TRBV27	CASSSLVGGSTDTQYF
NA	TRBJ1-1	TRBV29-1	CSVTRANAEAFF
NA	TRBJ2-2	TRBV27	CASTQARGIYRELFF
NA	TRBJ2-1	TRBV7-6	CASSPSRGSYNEQFF
NA	TRBJ2-5	TRBV11-3	CASSLAPVGLAQETQYF
NA	TRBJ2-1	TRBV11-2	CASSKGGIPYNEQFF
TRBD1	TRBJ2-7	TRBV6-5	CASRPGTGPYEQYF
TRBD2	TRBJ2-3	TRBV6-4	CASSDSSLGGGAGDTQYF
TRBD1	TRBJ2-7	TRBV11-2	CASSWTGGSYEQYF
TRBD1	TRBJ1-5	TRBV29-1	CSVAGQGINQPQHF
NA	TRBJ1-1	TRBV4-1	CASSHSGGTEAFF
TRBD2	TRBJ2-3	TRBV3-1/TRBV3-2	CASSHPSGGPGDTQYF
TRBD2	TRBJ2-1	TRBV6-1	CASSEVSGALNEQFF
NA	TRBJ2-5	TRBV3-1/TRBV3-2	CASSLTGGFETQYF
TRBD1	TRBJ1-2	TRBV10-3	CAIRLQGEGGYTF
NA	TRBJ2-2	TRBV7-9	CASSFAVNTGELFF
NA	TRBJ1-5	TRBV19	CASHPGGTRGQPQHF
TRBD2	TRBJ2-5	TRBV27	CASSLGAGEETQYF
TRBD1	TRBJ2-5	TRBV25-1	CASSFPTGGQETQYF
TRBD1	TRBJ2-3	TRBV18	CASSPGQGGQYF
TRBD1	TRBJ2-2	TRBV9	CASSVGTVNTGELFF
TRBD2	TRBJ2-3	TRBV3-1/TRBV3-2	CASSQLAGGYTDTQYF
NA	TRBJ2-2	TRBV4-3	CASSQELQSDGELFF
TRBD1	TRBJ2-7	TRBV19	CASSRQGTYEQYF
NA	TRBJ1-4	TRBV5-5	CASSLWSAATNEKLFF
NA	TRBJ2-7	TRBV30	CAWAQGLKGDEQYF
NA	TRBJ1-6	TRBV21-1	CASSNDRGSGSPLHF
NA	TRBJ2-1	TRBV5-1	CASSFGGGIDNEQFF
TRBD1	TRBJ2-7	TRBV5-1	CASRVIQGETYEQYF
NA	TRBJ2-2	TRBV9	CASSVAWGYAGELFF
NA	TRBJ2-6	TRBV19	CASRQGAGANVLTF
NA	TRBJ1-1	TRBV7-9	CASSLSGLLNTEAFF
NA	TRBJ2-1	TRBV5-1	CASRGGGSSYNEQFF
TRBD2	TRBJ2-3	TRBV5-4	CASSAGLAGGPYTQYF
NA	TRBJ1-2	TRBV5-4	CASSLDQGYGYTF
NA	TRBJ1-1	TRBV29-1	CSVDEGLNTEAFF
NA	TRBJ2-1	TRBV6-6	CASSYSTRNEQFF
TRBD1	TRBJ1-2	TRBV19	CASSITTGVGYTF
TRBD1	TRBJ1-2	TRBV3-1/TRBV3-2	CASSQGDSRDYGYTF
TRBD2	TRBJ2-5	TRBV4-3	CASSQGLAGDQETQYF
NA	TRBJ1-2	TRBV6-5	CASSSGHGNYGYTF
NA	TRBJ2-1	TRBV7-3	CASSLSARGEQFF
TRBD2	TRBJ2-3	TRBV19	CASSMRRGAADTQYF
NA	TRBJ2-3	TRBV6-2/TRBV6-3	CASSGGSDTQYF
TRBD2	TRBJ2-1	TRBV11-2	CASSFRVLAGGDNEQFF
TRBD1	TRBJ2-5	TRBV6-1	CASSAGTGGADQETQYF
TRBD2	TRBJ2-2	TRBV5-1	CASSSRDSGGAVNTGELFF
TRBD1	TRBJ2-7	TRBV5-1	CASSLTGTGEYEQYF
TRBD2	TRBJ2-7	TRBV6-5	CASSYSGTSRYEQYF
TRBD1	TRBJ1-2	TRBV2	CASSEQGANYGYTF
NA	TRBJ2-3	TRBV5-1	CASSLGLAREPDTQYF
NA	TRBJ1-2	TRBV27	CASSPTPRQGWLDGYTF
TRBD1	TRBJ2-5	TRBV27	CASADREETQYF
NA	TRBJ1-1	TRBV2	CASSWEGGAFF
NA	TRBJ2-6	TRBV19	CASSAGLIDSGANVLTF